This is a list of T cell receptor beta chains from one sample in a study of blood T cell repertoires in COVID-19. The repertoire was sequenced with immunoSEQ multiplex PCR; TCRdb's copy has only in-frame clones and lacks some. This table has tens of thousands of clones, 65% to 90% appearing once. The sequenced sample consisted of peripheral blood. The source is a woman aged 80 or over with COVID-19, enrolled during active disease. CDR3s include the opening cysteine and the closing phenylalanine or tryptophan. A D gene is named only where the DNA matches it firmly. Clone size, where shown, is once, few, many, or a class for clones that have expanded.

TRBV2,-,-,TRBJ2-5,TGTGCCAGCAGTGAAGCGCTTGGGACACACCAAGAGACCCAGTACTTC,CASSEALGTHQETQYF
TRBV27,-,TRBD1,TRBJ1-4,TGTGCCAGCAGTTTAGGGCGCGGCAGGGGGAGACGTGGTGAAAAACTGTTTTTT,CASSLGRGRGRRGEKLFF
TRBV19,-,-,TRBJ1-5,TGTGCCAGCTCATACAGGGACAATCAGCCCCAGCATTTT,CASSYRDNQPQHF
TRBV5-4,-,-,TRBJ1-2,TGTGCCAGCAGCCCAACTACAGGGTCCTATGGCTACACCTTC,CASSPTTGSYGYTF
TRBV18,-,TRBD2,TRBJ2-7,TGTGCCAGCTCACTCTCCGGGACTAGCGGAACCTACGAGCAGTACTTC,CASSLSGTSGTYEQYF
TRBV2,-,TRBD1,TRBJ1-4,TGTGCCAGCAGTAAGGACAGGGAAGGAAAACTGTTTTTT,CASSKDREGKLFF
TRBV7-9,-,-,TRBJ1-5,TGTGCCAGCAGCCTAAACAATCAGCCCCAGCATTTT,CASSLNNQPQHF
TRBV10-3,-,-,TRBJ2-3,TGTGCCATCAGTGCAAGAGGGCACACAGATACGCAGTATTTT,CAISARGHTDTQYF
TRBV11-3,-,TRBD1,TRBJ2-2,TGTGCCAGCAGCATCAGGACAGGGGGCACCGGGGAGCTGTTTTTT,CASSIRTGGTGELFF
TRBV2,once,-,TRBJ2-2,TGTGCCAGCAGGGAGCAGGGTCGTACCGGGGAGCTGTTTTTT,CASREQGRTGELFF
TRBV7-9,-,-,TRBJ1-1,TGTGCCAGCAGCCCACGGGGTGAAGCTTTCTTT,CASSPRGEAFF
TRBV30,-,-,TRBJ1-2,TGTGCCTGGAGCCCCTCGGGGCGGGGTGGCTACACCTTC,CAWSPSGRGGYTF
TRBV2,-,-,TRBJ1-2,TGTGCCAGCATTCCTCCAACAGGGTGGGGCTACACCTTC,CASIPPTGWGYTF
TRBV5-6,-,-,TRBJ1-6,TGTGCCAGCAGCCTATACTGGACCCTAAGGGGCGATAATTCACCCCTCCACTTT,CASSLYWTLRGDNSPLHF
TRBV6-6,few,-,TRBJ1-5,TGTGCCAGCAGTTACCATTCCAGGGGAAATGACCAGCCCCAGCATTTT,CASSYHSRGNDQPQHF
TRBV2,-,-,TRBJ2-7,TGTGCCAGCACCACCCAGGGGTGGGGCAACGAGCAGTACTTC,CASTTQGWGNEQYF
TRBV3-1/TRBV3-2,-,-,TRBJ1-6,TGTGCCAGCAGCCCAACCCGGGACACTCATTCACCCCTCCACTTT,CASSPTRDTHSPLHF
TRBV2,-,TRBD1,TRBJ2-7,TGTGCCAGCACCTCAGGGGGCAGATCTTACGAGCAGTACTTC,CASTSGGRSYEQYF
TRBV11-2,-,TRBD1,TRBJ1-2,TGTGCCAGCAGCTTAGAACAGGGGGCTCTTCTAATCTATGGCTACACCTTC,CASSLEQGALLIYGYTF
TRBV27,-,-,TRBJ1-4,TGTGCCAGCAGGAGGGGGAACTATAATGAAAAACTGTTTTTT,CASRRGNYNEKLFF
TRBV7-8,-,TRBD1,TRBJ1-1,TGTGCCAGCAGCCTTAGGACAGGGGGCGCGACAGAAGCTTTCTTT,CASSLRTGGATEAFF
TRBV2,few,-,TRBJ2-6,TGTGCCAGCACCTGGGATGGGAGGTCGGGGGCCAACGTCCTGACTTTC,CASTWDGRSGANVLTF
TRBV7-2,-,-,TRBJ1-2,TGTGCCAGCAGCTTAGCCCCGCAAGGGGGTCATGGCTACACCTTC,CASSLAPQGGHGYTF
TRBV15,-,-,TRBJ2-3,TGTGCCACCAGCAGGTCATCAGTCACAGATACGCAGTATTTT,CATSRSSVTDTQYF
TRBV6-6,-,TRBD1,TRBJ1-5,TGTGCCAGCAGTCCCACCGGGACAGGGGGCGCTTTATCCAATCAGCCCCAGCATTTT,CASSPTGTGGALSNQPQHF
TRBV5-1,-,-,TRBJ2-3,TGCGCCAGCAGCTTGTGGGCGCCACGCACAGATACGCAGTATTTT,CASSLWAPRTDTQYF
TRBV4-2,-,-,TRBJ1-2,TGTGCCAGCAGCCAAGATCTGCAGGGGTGGGGCTACACCTTC,CASSQDLQGWGYTF
TRBV7-9,-,TRBD1,TRBJ1-2,TGTGCCAGCAGCTGGGCAGGGGGCTATGGCTACACCTTC,CASSWAGGYGYTF
TRBV24-1,-,-,TRBJ2-2,TGTGCCACCCCACCAGTGGGCCTAAACACCGGGGAGCTGTTTTTT,CATPPVGLNTGELFF
TRBV28,few,TRBD1,TRBJ1-6,TGTGCCAGCAGATCTCCCGCTCTTTGGACAGGAGGGTCCTATAATTCACCCCTCCACTTT,CASRSPALWTGGSYNSPLHF
TRBV7-9,-,-,TRBJ1-1,TGTGCCAGCAGCTTAGGGCAAGGGGGAGCTTTCTTT,CASSLGQGGAFF
TRBV2,-,TRBD2,TRBJ2-5,TGTGCCAGCAGTTCAGCGGGAGGAGGTCAAGAGACCCAGTACTTC,CASSSAGGGQETQYF
TRBV19,-,TRBD2,TRBJ2-1,TGTGCCACTACTAGCGGGAGGGGGAATGAGCAGTTCTTC,CATTSGRGNEQFF
TRBV15,once,TRBD1,TRBJ1-2,TGTGCCACCAGCAGACGCCAGGGGGACTATGGCTACACCTTC,CATSRRQGDYGYTF
TRBV27,few,-,TRBJ1-6,TGTGCCAGCAGTAGGGGCACAGGGAATTCACCCCTCCACTTT,CASSRGTGNSPLHF
TRBV5-1,-,-,TRBJ1-2,TGCGCCAGCAGCTCAACAGAGTATGGCTACACCTTC,CASSSTEYGYTF
TRBV18,-,TRBD1,TRBJ2-7,TGTGCCAGCTCACCATCGACAGGGGGCAACGAGCAGTACTTC,CASSPSTGGNEQYF
TRBV2,-,-,TRBJ1-1,TGTGCCAGCAGTGGGGCTGGGAACACTGAAGCTTTCTTT,CASSGAGNTEAFF
TRBV7-2,-,TRBD2,TRBJ2-7,TGTGCCAGCAGCTTTTTTACTAGCGGGATCATTAACGAGCAGTACTTC,CASSFFTSGIINEQYF
TRBV7-9,-,TRBD1,TRBJ1-1,TGTGCCAGCAGCTCACCCTGGACAGGCGACAATGAAGCTTTCTTT,CASSSPWTGDNEAFF
TRBV15,-,TRBD1,TRBJ2-5,TGTGCCACCAGCAGAGCCGACAGGGATCTAAGAGAGGCCCAGTACTTC,CATSRADRDLREAQYF
TRBV18,-,-,TRBJ1-4,TGTGCCAGCTCACCAGGTATAGCTAATGAAAAACTGTTTTTT,CASSPGIANEKLFF
TRBV7-6,-,-,TRBJ2-1,TGTGCCAGCAGCGTCCTCAGGGGTGCCGACAATGAGCAGTTCTTC,CASSVLRGADNEQFF
TRBV27,-,-,TRBJ2-7,TGTGCCAGCAGTTTAAGGCTAGCGTCAAATCACTACGAGCAGTACTTC,CASSLRLASNHYEQYF
TRBV5-5,-,-,TRBJ1-2,TGTGCCAGCAGCTTGACAGCCGGGATGGGCTATGGCTACACCTTC,CASSLTAGMGYGYTF
TRBV6-5,-,-,TRBJ2-7,TGTGCCAGCAGCGCTCGAGAGGGTCCATACGAGCAGTACTTC,CASSAREGPYEQYF
TRBV24-1,few,TRBD1,TRBJ2-7,TGTGCCACCAAGGGGTGGGGGCAGGGGGTGAGCTCCTACGAGCAGTACTTC,CATKGWGQGVSSYEQYF
TRBV15,-,-,TRBJ1-2,TGTGCCACCAGCAGAGATGGCAGGGACTCGTATGGCTACACCTTC,CATSRDGRDSYGYTF